This TCR beta chain derives from a study of cytomegalovirus exposure and HLA in healthy donors. The PCR employed 60 Vbeta primers together with 13 Jbeta primers. Sequencing was performed with immunoSEQ multiplex PCR; in TCRdb, only in-frame clones are kept and a portion is missing. This sample contains about 200,000 clones. V lost 1 base, J lost 2 bases, and 15 bases lay in between. Germline CDR1 is MGHRA and CDR2 is YSYEKL. The CDR3 loop spans 18 amino acids. The material sequenced was PBMCs. The chain joins TRBV4-1 to TRBJ1-6; D remains ambiguous. This TCR was recovered from a woman aged 30 to 39 in good health and CMV-seropositive. CDR3 region: CASSQALRSSTYNSPLHF. Here the CDR3 DNA reads TGCGCCAGCAGCCAAGCACTCAGGTCGTCAACCTATAATTCACCCCTCCACTTT.